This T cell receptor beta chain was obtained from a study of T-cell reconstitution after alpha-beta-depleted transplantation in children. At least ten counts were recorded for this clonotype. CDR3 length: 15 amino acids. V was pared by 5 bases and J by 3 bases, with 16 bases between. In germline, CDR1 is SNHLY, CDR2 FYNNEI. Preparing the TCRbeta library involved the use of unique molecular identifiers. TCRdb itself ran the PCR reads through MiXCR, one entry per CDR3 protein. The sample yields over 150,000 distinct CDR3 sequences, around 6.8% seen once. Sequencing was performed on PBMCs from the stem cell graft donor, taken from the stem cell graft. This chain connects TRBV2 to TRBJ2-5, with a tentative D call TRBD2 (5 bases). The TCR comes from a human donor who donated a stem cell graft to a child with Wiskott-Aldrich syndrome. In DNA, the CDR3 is TGTGCCAGCAGTAGGAGCCGGGGTGAAAAAGAGACCCAGTACTTC. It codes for CASSRSRGEKETQYF.